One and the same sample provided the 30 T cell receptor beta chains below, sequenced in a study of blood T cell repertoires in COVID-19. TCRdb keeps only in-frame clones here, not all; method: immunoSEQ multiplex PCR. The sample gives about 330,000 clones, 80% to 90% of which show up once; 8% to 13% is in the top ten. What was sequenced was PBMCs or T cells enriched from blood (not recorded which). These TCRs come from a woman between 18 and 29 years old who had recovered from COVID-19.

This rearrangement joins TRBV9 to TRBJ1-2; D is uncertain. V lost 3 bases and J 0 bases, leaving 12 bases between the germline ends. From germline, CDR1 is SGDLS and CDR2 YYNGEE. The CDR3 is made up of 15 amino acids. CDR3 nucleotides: TGTGCCAGCAGCGAGCAGGCTGACCCTAACTATGGCTACACCTTC. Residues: CASSEQADPNYGYTF.

The CDR3 coding sequence is TGTGCCAGCAGCTTCTCAACAGTGAACACTGAAGCTTTCTTT. Its translation is CASSFSTVNTEAFF. The chain uses TRBV7-2 and TRBJ1-1; D is unclear. In germline, CDR1 is SGHTA, CDR2 FQGNSA. Trimming took off 3 bases at V and 0 bases at J, with 8 bases between the two ends. The CDR3 is 14 residues long.

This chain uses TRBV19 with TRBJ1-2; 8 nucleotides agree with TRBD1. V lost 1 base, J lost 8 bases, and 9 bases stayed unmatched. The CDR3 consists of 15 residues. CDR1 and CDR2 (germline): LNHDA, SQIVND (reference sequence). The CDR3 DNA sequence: TGTGCCAGTAGTATAGGATCGGACAGGGCGCGCGGCTACACCTTC. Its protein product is CASSIGSDRARGYTF.

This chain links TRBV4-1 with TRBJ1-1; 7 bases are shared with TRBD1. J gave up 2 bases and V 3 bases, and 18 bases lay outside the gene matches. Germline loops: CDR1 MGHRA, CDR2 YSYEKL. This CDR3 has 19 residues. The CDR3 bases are TGCGCCAGCAGCCACCGAAGGGGGAGACAGGGCGCGGCTAACACTGAAGCTTTCTTT. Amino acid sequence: CASSHRRGRQGAANTEAFF.

The CDR3, as DNA: TGTGCCTGGAGTGTGAGCCCGGGGAGCCACTATGGCTACACCTTC. Encoded protein: CAWSVSPGSHYGYTF. The chain uses TRBV30 and TRBJ1-2; no firm D call. CDR3 length: 15 amino acids. V dropped 0 bases and J dropped 3 bases, with 14 bases sitting between them. CDR1 GTSNPN and CDR2 SVGIG come from the germline V gene (reference sequence).

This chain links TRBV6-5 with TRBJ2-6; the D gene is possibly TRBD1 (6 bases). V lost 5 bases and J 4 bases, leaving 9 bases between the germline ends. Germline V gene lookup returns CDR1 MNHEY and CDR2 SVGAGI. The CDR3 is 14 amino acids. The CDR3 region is CASSTGSGANVLTF. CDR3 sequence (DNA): TGTGCCAGCAGTACAGGGTCAGGGGCCAACGTCCTGACTTTC.

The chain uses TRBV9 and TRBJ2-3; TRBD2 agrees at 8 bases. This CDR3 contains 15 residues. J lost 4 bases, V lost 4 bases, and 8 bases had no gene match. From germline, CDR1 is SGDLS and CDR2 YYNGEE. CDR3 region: CASSSRGGGADTQYF. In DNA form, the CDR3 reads TGTGCCAGCAGCTCACGGGGGGGCGGCGCAGATACGCAGTATTTT.

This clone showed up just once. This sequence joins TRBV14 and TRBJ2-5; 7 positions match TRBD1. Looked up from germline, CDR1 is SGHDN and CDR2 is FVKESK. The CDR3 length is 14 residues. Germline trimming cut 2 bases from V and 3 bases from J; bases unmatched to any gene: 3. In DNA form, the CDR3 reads TGTGCCAGCAGCCAAATAACAGGGGAAGAGACCCAGTACTTC. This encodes CASSQITGEETQYF. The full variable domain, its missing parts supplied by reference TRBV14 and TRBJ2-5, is EAGVTQFPSHSVIEKGQTVTLRCDPISGHDNLYWYRRVMGKEIKFLLHFVKESKQDESGMPNNRFLAERTGGTYSTLKVQPAELEDSGVYFCASSQITGEETQYFGPGTRLLVL.

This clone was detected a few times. CDR3 protein: CASRWGRETGELFF. CDR3 nucleotide sequence: TGCGCCAGCAGATGGGGGCGGGAGACCGGGGAGCTGTTTTTT. The rearrangement joins TRBV5-1 to TRBJ2-2, with a possible D match to TRBD2 (7 bases). Trimming stripped 5 bases from V and 5 bases from J, with 13 bases between. Looked up from germline, CDR1 is SGHRS and CDR2 is YFSETQ. This CDR3 spans 14 amino acids.

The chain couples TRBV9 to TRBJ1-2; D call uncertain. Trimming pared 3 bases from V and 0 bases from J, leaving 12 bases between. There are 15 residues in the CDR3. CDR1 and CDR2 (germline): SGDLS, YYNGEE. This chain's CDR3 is CASSARQASNYGYTF. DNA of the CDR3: TGTGCCAGCAGCGCGAGACAAGCCTCTAACTATGGCTACACCTTC.

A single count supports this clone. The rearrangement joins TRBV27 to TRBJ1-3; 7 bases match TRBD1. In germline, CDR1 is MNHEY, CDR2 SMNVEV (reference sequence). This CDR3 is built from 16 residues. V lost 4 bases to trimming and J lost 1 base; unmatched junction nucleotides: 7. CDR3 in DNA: TGTGCCAGCAGTTCCAGAGGGGGCCTTTCTGGAAACACCATATATTTT. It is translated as CASSSRGGLSGNTIYF.

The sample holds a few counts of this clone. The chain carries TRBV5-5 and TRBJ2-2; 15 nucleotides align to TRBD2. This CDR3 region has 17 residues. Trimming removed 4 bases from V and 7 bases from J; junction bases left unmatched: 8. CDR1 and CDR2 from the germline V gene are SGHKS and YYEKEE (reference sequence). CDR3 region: CASSRTSGGAAGGELFF. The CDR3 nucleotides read TGTGCCAGCAGCCGGACTAGCGGGGGGGCCGCTGGCGGGGAGCTGTTTTTT.

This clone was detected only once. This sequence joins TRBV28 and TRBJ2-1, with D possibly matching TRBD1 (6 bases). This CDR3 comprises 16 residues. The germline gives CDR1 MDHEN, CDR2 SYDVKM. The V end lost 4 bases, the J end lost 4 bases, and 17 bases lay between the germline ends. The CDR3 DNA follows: TGTGCCAGCAGTTCCGACAGGCCCACTCATTACAATGAGCAGTTCTTC. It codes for CASSSDRPTHYNEQFF.

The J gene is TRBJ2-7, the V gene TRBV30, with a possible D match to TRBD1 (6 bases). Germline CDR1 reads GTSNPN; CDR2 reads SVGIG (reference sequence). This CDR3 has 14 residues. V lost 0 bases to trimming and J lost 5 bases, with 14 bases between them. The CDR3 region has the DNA TGTGCCTGGAGTGTTTATCTGGGGGCGGACGAGCAGTACTTC. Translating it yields CAWSVYLGADEQYF. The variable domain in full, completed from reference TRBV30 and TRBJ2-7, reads SQTIHQWPATLVQPVGSPLSLECTVEGTSNPNLYWYRQAAGRGLQLLFYSVGIGQISSEVPQNLSASRPQDRQFILSSKKLLLSDSGFYLCAWSVYLGADEQYFGPGTRLTVT.

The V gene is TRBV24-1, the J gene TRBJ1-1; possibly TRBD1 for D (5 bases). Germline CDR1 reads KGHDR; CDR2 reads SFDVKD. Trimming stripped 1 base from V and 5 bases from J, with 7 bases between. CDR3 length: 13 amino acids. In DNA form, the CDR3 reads TGTGCCACCAGTGATTTAAGGGGAACTGAAGCTTTCTTT. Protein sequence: CATSDLRGTEAFF.

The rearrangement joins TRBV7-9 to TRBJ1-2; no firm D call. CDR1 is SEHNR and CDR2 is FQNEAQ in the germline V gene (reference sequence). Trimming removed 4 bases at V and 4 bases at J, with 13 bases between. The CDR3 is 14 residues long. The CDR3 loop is CASSSLTGIYGYTF. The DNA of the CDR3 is TGTGCCAGCAGCTCCTTAACGGGGATCTATGGCTACACCTTC.

The CDR3 loop reads CASSRRESYNEQFF. The DNA for the CDR3 is TGTGCCAGCAGCCGGCGGGAGTCCTACAATGAGCAGTTCTTC. This chain joins TRBV27 and TRBJ2-1; 7 bases agree with TRBD2. Losses at the gene ends were 6 bases for V and 1 base for J; bases not matched to a gene: 3. The germline gives CDR1 MNHEY, CDR2 SMNVEV (reference sequence). This CDR3 region has 14 residues.

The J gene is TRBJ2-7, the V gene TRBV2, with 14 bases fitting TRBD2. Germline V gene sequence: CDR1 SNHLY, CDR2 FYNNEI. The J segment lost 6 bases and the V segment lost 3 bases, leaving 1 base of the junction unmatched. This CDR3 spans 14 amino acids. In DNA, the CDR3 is TGTGCCAGCAGTGAGGGACTAGCGGGAGTCGAGCAGTACTTC. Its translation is CASSEGLAGVEQYF.

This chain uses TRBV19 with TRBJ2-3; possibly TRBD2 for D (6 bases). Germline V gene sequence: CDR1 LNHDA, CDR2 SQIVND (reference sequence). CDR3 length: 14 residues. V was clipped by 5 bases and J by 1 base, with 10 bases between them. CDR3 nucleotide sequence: TGTGCCAGTAGTCGGGCTAGCGGCACAGATACGCAGTATTTT. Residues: CASSRASGTDTQYF.

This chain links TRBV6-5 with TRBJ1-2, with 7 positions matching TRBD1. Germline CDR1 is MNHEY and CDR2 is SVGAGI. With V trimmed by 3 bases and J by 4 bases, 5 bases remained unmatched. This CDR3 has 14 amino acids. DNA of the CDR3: TGTGCCAGCAGTTATAGACAGGGCGGCTATGGCTACACCTTC. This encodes CASSYRQGGYGYTF.

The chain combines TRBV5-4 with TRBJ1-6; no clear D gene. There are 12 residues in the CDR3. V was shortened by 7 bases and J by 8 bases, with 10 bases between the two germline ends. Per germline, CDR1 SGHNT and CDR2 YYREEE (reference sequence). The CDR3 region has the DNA TGTGCCAGCTCATTACTTCATTCACCCCTCCACTTT. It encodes CASSLLHSPLHF.

The CDR3 DNA sequence: TGCAGCGTTGTCCTTAGCGGGAGCTCCTACAATGAGCAGTTCTTC. Translating it yields CSVVLSGSSYNEQFF. This chain connects TRBV29-1 to TRBJ2-1, with 9 positions matching TRBD2. Trimming cost V 4 bases and J 0 bases; bases outside gene matches: 4. The germline V gene encodes CDR1 SQVTM and CDR2 ANQGSEA. This CDR3 spans 15 amino acids.

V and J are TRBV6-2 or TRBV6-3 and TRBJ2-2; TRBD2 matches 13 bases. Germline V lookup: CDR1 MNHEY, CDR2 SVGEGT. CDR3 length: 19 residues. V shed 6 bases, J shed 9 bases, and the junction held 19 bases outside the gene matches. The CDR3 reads CASSYMETGTSGIDRELFF. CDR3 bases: TGTGCCAGCAGCTATATGGAGACCGGGACTAGCGGGATTGACCGGGAGCTGTTTTTT.

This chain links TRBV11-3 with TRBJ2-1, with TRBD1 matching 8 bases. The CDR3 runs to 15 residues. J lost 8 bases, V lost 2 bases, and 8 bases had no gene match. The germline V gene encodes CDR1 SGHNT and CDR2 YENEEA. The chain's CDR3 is CASSLRQGAADEQFF. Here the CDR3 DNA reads TGTGCCAGCAGCTTACGGCAGGGGGCTGCAGATGAGCAGTTCTTC.

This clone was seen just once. CDR3 sequence (DNA): TGTGCCAGCAGCCGAAGTAGCGGGGGGCCCCAAGAGCAGTTCTTC. It translates to CASSRSSGGPQEQFF. The chain uses TRBV3-1 (or the pseudogene TRBV3-2) and TRBJ2-1, with 10 bases that match TRBD2. The CDR3 spans 15 residues. Germline V CDR1 and CDR2: LGHDT, YNNKEL (reference sequence). With 4 bases clipped from V and 10 bases from J, the junction kept 10 bases outside the gene matches.

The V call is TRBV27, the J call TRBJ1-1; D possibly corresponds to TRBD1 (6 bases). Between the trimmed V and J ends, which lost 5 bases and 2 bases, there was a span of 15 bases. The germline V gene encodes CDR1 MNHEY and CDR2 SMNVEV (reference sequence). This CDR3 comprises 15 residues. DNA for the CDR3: TGTGCCAGCAGTCGTCGGACAGATCTAAACACTGAAGCTTTCTTT. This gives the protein CASSRRTDLNTEAFF.

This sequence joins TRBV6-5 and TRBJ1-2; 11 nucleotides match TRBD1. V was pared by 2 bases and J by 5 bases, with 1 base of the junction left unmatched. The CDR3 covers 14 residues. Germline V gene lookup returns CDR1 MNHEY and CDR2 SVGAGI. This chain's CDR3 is CASSYGQGAYGYTF. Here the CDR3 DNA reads TGTGCCAGCAGTTACGGACAGGGGGCGTATGGCTACACCTTC.

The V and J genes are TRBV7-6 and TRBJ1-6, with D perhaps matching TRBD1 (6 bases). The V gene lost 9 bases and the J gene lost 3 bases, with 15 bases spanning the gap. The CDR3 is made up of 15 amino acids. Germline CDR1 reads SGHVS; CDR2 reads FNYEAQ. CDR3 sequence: CASPGQPDYNSPLHF. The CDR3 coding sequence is TGTGCCAGTCCGGGACAACCAGACTATAATTCACCCCTCCACTTT.

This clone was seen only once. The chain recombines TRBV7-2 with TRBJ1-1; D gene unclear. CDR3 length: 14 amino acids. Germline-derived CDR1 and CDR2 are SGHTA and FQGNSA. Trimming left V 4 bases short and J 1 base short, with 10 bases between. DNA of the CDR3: TGTGCCAGCAGCTACCCCCCAGGGAACACTGAAGCTTTCTTT. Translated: CASSYPPGNTEAFF.

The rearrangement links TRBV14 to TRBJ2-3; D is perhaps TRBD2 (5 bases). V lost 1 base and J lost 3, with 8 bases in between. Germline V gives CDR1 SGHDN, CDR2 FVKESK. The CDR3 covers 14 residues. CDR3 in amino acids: CASSQGELTDTQYF. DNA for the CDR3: TGTGCCAGCAGCCAAGGGGAGCTAACAGATACGCAGTATTTT.